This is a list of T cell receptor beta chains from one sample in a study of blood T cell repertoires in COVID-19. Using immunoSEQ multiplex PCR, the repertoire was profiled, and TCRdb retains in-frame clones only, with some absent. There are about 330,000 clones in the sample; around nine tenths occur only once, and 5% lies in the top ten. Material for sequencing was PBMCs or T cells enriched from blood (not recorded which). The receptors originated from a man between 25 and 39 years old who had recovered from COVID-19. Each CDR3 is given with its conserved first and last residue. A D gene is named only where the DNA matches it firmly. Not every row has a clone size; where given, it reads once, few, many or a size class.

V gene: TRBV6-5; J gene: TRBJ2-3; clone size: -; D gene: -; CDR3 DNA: TGTGCCAGCAGACCGAGCGGGCTCACAGATACGCAGTATTTT; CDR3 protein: CASRPSGLTDTQYF
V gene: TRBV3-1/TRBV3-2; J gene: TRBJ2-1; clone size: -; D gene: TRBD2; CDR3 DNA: TGTGCCAGCAGCCAAGTGGTTACTAGCGGCTACAATGAGCAGTTCTTC; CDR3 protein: CASSQVVTSGYNEQFF
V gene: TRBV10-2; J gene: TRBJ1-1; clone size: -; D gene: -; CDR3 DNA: TGCGCCAGCAGTCGATCAGGAATGAACACTGAAGCTTTCTTT; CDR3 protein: CASSRSGMNTEAFF
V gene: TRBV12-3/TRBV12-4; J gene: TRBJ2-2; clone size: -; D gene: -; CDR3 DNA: TGTGCCAGCAGTCCCGGAGCCACCGGGGAGCTGTTTTTT; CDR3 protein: CASSPGATGELFF
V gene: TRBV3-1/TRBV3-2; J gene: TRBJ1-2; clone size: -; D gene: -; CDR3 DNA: TGTGCCAGCAGCCAAGGACTAGTAAGGGGCCCCTTGAAGGGAGGCTACACCTTC; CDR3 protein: CASSQGLVRGPLKGGYTF
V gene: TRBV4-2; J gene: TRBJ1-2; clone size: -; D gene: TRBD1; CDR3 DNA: TGTGCCAGCAGCCAAGTAGGACAGGGTTATGGCTACACCTTC; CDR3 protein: CASSQVGQGYGYTF
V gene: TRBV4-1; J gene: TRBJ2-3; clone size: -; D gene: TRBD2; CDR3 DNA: TGCGCCAGCAGCCAATTGAGGGGCGGGGGGGGCGCCCACACAGATACGCAGTATTTT; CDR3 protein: CASSQLRGGGGAHTDTQYF
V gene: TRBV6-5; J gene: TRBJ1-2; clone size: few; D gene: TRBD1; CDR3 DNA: TGTGCCAGCAGTTTCGACAGGGACTATGGCTACACCTTC; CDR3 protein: CASSFDRDYGYTF
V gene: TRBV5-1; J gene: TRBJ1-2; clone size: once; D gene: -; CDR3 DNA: TGCGCCAGCGGGTGGCAGGGCTATATGGTTGGCTACACCTTC; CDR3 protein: CASGWQGYMVGYTF
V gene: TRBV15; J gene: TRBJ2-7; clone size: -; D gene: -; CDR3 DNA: TGTGCCACCAGCAACGAGGACACCGCTACCGTTTACGAGCAGTACTTC; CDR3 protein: CATSNEDTATVYEQYF
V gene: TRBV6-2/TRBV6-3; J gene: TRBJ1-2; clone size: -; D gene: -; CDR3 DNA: TGTGCCAGCAGTTACTGGCAGGGCTTATATGGCTACACCTTC; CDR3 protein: CASSYWQGLYGYTF
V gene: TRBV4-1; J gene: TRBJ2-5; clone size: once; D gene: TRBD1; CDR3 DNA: TGCGCCAGCAGCCTGGGACAGCGTATCGAGACCCAGTACTTC; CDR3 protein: CASSLGQRIETQYF
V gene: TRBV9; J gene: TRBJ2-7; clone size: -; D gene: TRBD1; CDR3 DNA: TGTGCCAGCAGCGTAGCAGGGGGCAGGGACGAGCAGTACTTC; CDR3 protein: CASSVAGGRDEQYF
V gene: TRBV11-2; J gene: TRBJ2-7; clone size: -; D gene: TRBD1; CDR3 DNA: TGTGCCAGCAGCTTAGATATGAATTTCAGGGGGCGCGAGCAGTACTTC; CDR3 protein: CASSLDMNFRGREQYF
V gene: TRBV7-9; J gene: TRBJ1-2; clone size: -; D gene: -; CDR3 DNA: TGTGCCAGCAGCGCCCCCGCCGCCAACTCTGCCGCGGCCTATGGCTACACCTTC; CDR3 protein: CASSAPAANSAAAYGYTF
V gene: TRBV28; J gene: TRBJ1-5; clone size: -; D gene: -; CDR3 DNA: TGTGCCAGCAGTTTATATGGGTTAGCACCGCAGCATTTT; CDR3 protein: CASSLYGLAPQHF
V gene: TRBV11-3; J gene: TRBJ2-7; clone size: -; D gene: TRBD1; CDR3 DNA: TGTGCCAGCAGCACAGGGGCAGGCTACGAGCAGTACTTC; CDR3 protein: CASSTGAGYEQYF
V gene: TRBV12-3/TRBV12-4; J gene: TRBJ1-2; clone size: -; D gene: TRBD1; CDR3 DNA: TGTGCCAGCAGTGGGGACAGAACTTATGGCTACACCTTC; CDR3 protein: CASSGDRTYGYTF
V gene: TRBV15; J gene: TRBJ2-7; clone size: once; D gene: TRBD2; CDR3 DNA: TGTGCCACCAGCAGATCTGGGACTAGCGGGGGCCCTACCCGCTACGAGCAGTACTTC; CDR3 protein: CATSRSGTSGGPTRYEQYF
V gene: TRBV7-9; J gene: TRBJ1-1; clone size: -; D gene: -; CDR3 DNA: TGTGCCAGCAGCTTAGATGGTTCAGGGTCCGCTGAAGCTTTCTTT; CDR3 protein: CASSLDGSGSAEAFF
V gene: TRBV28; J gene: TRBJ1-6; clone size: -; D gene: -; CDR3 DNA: TGTGCCAGCAGACGAACGGGAGATAATTCACCCCTCCACTTT; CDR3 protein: CASRRTGDNSPLHF
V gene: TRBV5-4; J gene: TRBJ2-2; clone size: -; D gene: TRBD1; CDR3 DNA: TGTGCCAGCAGCTCCGGGACAGGGGACACCGGGGAGCTGTTTTTT; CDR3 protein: CASSSGTGDTGELFF
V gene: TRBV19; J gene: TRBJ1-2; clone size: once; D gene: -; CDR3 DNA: TGTGCCAGTCTGGACACCTCCTATGGCTACACCTTC; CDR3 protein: CASLDTSYGYTF
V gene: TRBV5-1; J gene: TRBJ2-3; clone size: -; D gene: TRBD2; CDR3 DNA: TGCGCCAGCAGCTTGGATAGCGGGGGACCCACAGATACGCAGTATTTT; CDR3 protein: CASSLDSGGPTDTQYF
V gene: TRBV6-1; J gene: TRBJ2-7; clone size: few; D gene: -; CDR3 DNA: TGTGCCAGCAGTGAAGTCCCGGGACTGGGACGTAACGAGCAGTACTTC; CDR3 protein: CASSEVPGLGRNEQYF
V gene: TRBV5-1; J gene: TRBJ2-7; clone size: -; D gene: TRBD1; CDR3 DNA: TGCGCCAGCAGCTTGAGAGGGGGCGACTTCCACGAGCAGTACTTC; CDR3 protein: CASSLRGGDFHEQYF
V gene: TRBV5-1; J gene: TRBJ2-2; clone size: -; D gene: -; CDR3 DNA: TGCGCCAGCAGCACCTCCGGACTACCCACCGGGGAGCTGTTTTTT; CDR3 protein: CASSTSGLPTGELFF
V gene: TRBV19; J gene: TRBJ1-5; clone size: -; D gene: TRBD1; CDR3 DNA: TGTGCCAGTAGTCACCGGGACAGATATAGCAATCAGCCCCAGCATTTT; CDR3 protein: CASSHRDRYSNQPQHF
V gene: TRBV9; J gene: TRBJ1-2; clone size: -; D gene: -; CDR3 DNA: TGTGCCAGCAGCGGACTTTCCCATGGCTACACCTTC; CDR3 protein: CASSGLSHGYTF
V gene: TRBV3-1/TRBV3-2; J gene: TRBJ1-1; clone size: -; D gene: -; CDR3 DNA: TGTGCCAGCAGCGGCTCAGGGAAGGGAAATGCTTTCTTT; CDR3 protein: CASSGSGKGNAFF
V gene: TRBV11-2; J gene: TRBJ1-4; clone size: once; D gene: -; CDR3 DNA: TGTGCCAGCAGCTTTGGAGGGGTTGAAAAACTGTTTTTT; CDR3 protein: CASSFGGVEKLFF
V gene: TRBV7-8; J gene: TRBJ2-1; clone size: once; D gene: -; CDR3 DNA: TGTGCCAGCAGCTTAGATCGAGCCGCTTCCTACAATGAGCAGTTCTTC; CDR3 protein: CASSLDRAASYNEQFF
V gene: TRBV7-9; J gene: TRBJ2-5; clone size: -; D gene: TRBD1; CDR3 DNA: TGTGCCAGCGCGACAGGGGGCTTGGAGACCCAGTACTTC; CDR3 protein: CASATGGLETQYF
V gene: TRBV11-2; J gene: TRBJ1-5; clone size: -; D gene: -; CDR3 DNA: TGTGCCAGCAGCTTAGACCCGTTGCAGCCCCAGCATTTT; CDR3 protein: CASSLDPLQPQHF
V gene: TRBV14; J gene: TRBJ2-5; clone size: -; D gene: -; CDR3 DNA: TGTGCCAGCAGCCAAGACTGGCGGGGCCTCCAAGAGACCCAGTACTTC; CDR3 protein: CASSQDWRGLQETQYF
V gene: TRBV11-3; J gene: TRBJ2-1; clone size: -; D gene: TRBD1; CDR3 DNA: TGTGCCAGTGGACAGGGTCGGTACAATGAGCAGTTCTTC; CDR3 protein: CASGQGRYNEQFF
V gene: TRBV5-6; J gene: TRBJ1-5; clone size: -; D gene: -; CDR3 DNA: TGTGCCAGCAGCCACCAGCGGGATAGCAATCAGCCCCAGCATTTT; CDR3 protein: CASSHQRDSNQPQHF
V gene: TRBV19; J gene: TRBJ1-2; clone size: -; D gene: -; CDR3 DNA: TGTGCCAGTATCCCCGGGGGTTCTAACTATGGCTACACCTTC; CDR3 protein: CASIPGGSNYGYTF
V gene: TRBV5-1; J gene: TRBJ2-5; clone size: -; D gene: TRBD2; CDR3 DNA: TGCGCCAGCAGCTTCACTAGCGGAGGGATCGGGGAGACCCAGTACTTC; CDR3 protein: CASSFTSGGIGETQYF
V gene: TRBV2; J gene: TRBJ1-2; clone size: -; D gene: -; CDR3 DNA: TGTGCCAGCAGTGACGAGACAGCAATAAATGGCTACACCTTC; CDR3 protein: CASSDETAINGYTF
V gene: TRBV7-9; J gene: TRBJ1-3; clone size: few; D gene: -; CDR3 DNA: TGTGCCAGCAGTTACAGGTCTACCTCTGGAAACACCATATATTTT; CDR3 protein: CASSYRSTSGNTIYF
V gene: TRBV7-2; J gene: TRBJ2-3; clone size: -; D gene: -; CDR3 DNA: TGTGCCAGCAGCTTTAGGGGAACTAGCACAGATACGCAGTATTTT; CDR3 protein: CASSFRGTSTDTQYF
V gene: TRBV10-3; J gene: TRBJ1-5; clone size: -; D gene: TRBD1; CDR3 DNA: TGTGCCACCAAGGGACAGAATAGCAATCAGCCCCAGCATTTT; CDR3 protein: CATKGQNSNQPQHF
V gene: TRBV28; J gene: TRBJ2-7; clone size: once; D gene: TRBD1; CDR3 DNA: TGTGCCAGCCGCGGCGCTGACAGGGTTCGAGAGCAGTACTTC; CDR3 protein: CASRGADRVREQYF
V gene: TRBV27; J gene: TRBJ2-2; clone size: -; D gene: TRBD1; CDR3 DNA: TGTGCCAGCAGTCCAACAGGGGCCGGGGAGCTGTTTTTT; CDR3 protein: CASSPTGAGELFF
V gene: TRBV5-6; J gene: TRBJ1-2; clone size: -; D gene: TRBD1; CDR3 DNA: TGTGCCAGCAGCGCCCCGGGACAGGGCTACTATGGCTACACCTTC; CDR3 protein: CASSAPGQGYYGYTF
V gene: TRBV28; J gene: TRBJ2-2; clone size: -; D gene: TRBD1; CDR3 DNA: TGTGCCAGCAGTTTTTTAAGGCCAACAGGGGACACCGGGGAGCTGTTTTTT; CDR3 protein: CASSFLRPTGDTGELFF
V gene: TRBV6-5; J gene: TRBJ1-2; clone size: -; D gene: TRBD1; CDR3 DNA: TGTGCCAGCGGGTCGGGACAGGGAGCCTATGGCTACACCTTC; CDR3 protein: CASGSGQGAYGYTF
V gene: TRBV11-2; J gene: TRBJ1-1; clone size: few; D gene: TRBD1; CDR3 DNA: TGTGCCAGCAGCTTAGATTTAACAGGGGGCACTGAAGCTTTCTTT; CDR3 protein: CASSLDLTGGTEAFF
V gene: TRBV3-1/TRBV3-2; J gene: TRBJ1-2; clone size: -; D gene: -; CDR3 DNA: TGTGCCAGCAGCCAAGTCAGGGCTACTCGTCAAGGCTACACCTTC; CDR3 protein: CASSQVRATRQGYTF
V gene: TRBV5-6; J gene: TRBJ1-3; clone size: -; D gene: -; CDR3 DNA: TGTGCCAGCAGCTCGGGACACCGGAGAAACACCATATATTTT; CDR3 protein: CASSSGHRRNTIYF